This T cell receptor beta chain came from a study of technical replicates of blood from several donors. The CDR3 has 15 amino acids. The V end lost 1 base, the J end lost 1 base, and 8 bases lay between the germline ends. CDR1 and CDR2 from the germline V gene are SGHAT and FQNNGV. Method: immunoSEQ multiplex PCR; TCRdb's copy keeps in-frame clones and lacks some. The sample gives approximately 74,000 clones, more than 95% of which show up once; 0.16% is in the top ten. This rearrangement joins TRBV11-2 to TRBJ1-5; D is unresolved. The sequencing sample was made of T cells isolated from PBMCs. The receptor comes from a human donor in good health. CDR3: CASSLAGGSNQPQHF. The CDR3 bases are TGTGCCAGCAGCTTAGCGGGTGGAAGCAATCAGCCCCAGCATTTT.